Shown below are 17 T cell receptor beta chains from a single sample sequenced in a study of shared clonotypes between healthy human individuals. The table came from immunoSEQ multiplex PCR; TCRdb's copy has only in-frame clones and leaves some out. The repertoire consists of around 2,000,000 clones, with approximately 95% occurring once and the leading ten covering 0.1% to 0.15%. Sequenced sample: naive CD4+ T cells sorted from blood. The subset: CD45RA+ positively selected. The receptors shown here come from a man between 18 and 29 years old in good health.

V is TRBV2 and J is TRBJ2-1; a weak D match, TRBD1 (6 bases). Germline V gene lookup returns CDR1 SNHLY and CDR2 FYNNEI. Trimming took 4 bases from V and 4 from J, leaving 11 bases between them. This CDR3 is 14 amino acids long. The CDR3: CASSGQATYNEQFF. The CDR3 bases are TGTGCCAGCAGTGGACAGGCGACATACAATGAGCAGTTCTTC.

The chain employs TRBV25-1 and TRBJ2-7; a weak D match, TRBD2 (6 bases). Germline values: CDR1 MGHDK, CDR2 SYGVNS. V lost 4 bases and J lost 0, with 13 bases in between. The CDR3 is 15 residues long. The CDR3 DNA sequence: TGTGCCAGCAGTGCTGTCGGGGGTAGCTCCTACGAGCAGTACTTC. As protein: CASSAVGGSSYEQYF.

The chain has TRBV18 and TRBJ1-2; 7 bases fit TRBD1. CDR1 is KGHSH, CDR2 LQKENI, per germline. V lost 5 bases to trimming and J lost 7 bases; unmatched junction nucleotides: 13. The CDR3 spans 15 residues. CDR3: CASSAGQVPDGGYTF. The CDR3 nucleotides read TGTGCCAGCTCAGCCGGACAGGTACCCGATGGTGGCTACACCTTC.

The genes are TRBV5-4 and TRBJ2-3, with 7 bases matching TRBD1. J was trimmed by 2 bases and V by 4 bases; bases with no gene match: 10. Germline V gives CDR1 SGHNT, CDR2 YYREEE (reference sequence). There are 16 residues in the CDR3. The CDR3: CASSVPGQRLTDTQYF. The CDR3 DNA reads TGTGCCAGCAGCGTCCCGGGACAGCGACTCACAGATACGCAGTATTTT.

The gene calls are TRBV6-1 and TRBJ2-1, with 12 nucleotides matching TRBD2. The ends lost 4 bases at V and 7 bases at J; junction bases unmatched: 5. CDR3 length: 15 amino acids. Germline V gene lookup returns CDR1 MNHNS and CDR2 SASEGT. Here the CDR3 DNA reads TGTGCCAGCAGTGCCCTAGCGGGGGGGCGGAATGAGCAGTTCTTC. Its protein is CASSALAGGRNEQFF.

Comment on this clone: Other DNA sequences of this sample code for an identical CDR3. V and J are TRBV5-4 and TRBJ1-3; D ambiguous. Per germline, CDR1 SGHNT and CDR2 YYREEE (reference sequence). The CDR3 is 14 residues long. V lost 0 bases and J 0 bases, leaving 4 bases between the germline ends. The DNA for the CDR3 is TGTGCCAGCAGCTTGGCAGTCTCTGGAAACACCATATATTTT. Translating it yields CASSLAVSGNTIYF.

The CDR3 nucleotides read TGTGCCAGCAGTCCGGATCGCCAACCCTACGAGCAGTACTTC. Its translation is CASSPDRQPYEQYF. This sequence joins TRBV28 and TRBJ2-7; D is unclear. CDR1 MDHEN and CDR2 SYDVKM come from the germline V gene. V was shortened by 5 bases and J by 2 bases, with 13 bases between the two germline ends. The CDR3 has 14 residues.

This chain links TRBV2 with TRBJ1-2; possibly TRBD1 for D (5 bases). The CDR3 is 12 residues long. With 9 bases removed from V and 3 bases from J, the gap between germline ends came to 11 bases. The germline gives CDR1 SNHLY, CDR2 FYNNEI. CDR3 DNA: TGTGCCAGAGGGACGGCTTACTATGGCTACACCTTC. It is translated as CARGTAYYGYTF.

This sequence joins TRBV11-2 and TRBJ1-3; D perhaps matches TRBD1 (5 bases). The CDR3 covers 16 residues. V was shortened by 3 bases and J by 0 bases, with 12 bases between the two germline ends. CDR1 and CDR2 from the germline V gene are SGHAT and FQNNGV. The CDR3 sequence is CASSFLRRGSGNTIYF. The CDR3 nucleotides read TGTGCCAGCAGCTTTCTGAGGAGGGGCTCTGGAAACACCATATATTTT.

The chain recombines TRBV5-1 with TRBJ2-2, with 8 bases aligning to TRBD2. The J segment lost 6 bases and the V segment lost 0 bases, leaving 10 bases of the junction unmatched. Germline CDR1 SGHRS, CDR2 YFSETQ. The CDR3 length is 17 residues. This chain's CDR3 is CASSLEISGGHPGELFF. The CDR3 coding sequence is TGCGCCAGCAGCTTGGAAATTTCGGGAGGGCATCCCGGGGAGCTGTTTTTT.

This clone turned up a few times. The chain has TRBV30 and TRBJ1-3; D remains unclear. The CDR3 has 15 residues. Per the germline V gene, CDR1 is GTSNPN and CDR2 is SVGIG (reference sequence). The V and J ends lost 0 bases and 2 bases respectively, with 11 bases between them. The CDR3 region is CAWSVGSTAGNTIYF. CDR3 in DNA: TGTGCCTGGAGTGTAGGGTCGACGGCTGGAAACACCATATATTTT. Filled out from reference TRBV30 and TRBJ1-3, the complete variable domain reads SQTIHQWPATLVQPVGSPLSLECTVEGTSNPNLYWYRQAAGRGLQLLFYSVGIGQISSEVPQNLSASRPQDRQFILSSKKLLLSDSGFYLCAWSVGSTAGNTIYFGEGSWLTVV.

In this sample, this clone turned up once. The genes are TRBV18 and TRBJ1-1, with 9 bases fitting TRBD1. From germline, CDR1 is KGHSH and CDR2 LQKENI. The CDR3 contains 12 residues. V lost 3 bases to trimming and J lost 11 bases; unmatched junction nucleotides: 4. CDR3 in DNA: TGTGCCAGCTCACCCCGGGACAGGGCCGCTTTCTTT. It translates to CASSPRDRAAFF. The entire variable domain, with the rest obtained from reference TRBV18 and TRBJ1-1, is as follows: NAGVMQNPRHLVRRRGQEARLRCSPMKGHSHVYWYRQLPEEGLKFMVYLQKENIIDESGMPKERFSAEFPKEGPSILRIQQVVRGDSAAYFCASSPRDRAAFFGQGTRLTVV.

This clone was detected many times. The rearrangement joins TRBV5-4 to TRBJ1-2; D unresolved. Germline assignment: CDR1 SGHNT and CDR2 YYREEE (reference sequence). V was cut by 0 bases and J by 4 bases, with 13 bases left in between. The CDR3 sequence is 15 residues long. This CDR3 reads CASSLAAPPGYGYTF. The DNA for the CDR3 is TGTGCCAGCAGCTTGGCGGCCCCTCCTGGCTATGGCTACACCTTC.

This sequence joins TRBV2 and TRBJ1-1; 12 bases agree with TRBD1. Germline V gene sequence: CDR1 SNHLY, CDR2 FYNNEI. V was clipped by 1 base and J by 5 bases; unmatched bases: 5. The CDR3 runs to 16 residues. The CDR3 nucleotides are TGTGCCAGCAGTGAAGAGGGACAGGGGGCGATGACTGAAGCTTTCTTT. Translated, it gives CASSEEGQGAMTEAFF.

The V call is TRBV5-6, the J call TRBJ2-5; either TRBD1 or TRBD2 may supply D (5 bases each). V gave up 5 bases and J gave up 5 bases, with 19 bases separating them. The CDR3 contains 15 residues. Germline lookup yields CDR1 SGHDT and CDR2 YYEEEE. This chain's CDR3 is CASSPPGRGFETQYF. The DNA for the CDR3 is TGTGCCAGCAGTCCACCGGGACGGGGTTTTGAGACCCAGTACTTC.

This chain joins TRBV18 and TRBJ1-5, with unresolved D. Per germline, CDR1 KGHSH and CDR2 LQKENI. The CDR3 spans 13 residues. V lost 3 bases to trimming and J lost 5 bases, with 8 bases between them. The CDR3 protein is CASSPTQDQPQHF. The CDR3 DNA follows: TGTGCCAGCTCACCGACCCAGGATCAGCCCCAGCATTTT.

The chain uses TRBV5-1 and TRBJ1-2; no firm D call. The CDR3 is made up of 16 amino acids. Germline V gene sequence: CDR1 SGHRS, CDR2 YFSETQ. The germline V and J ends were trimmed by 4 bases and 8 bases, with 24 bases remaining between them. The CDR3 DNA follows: TGCGCCAGCAGCCTTCCCCCGGGTACGGCGTTTCGAGGCTACACCTTC. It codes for CASSLPPGTAFRGYTF.